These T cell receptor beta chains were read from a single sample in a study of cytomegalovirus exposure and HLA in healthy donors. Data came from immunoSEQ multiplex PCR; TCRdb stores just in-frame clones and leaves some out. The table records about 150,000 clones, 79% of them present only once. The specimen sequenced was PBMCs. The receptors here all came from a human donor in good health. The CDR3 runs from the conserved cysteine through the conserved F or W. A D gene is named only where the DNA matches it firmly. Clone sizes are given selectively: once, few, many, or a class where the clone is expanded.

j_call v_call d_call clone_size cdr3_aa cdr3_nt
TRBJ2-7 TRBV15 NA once CATSRDLGDEQYF TGTGCCACCAGCAGAGATCTAGGGGACGAGCAGTACTTC
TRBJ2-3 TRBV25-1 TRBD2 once CASSSGGVDTQYF TGTGCCAGCAGTTCGGGAGGCGTCGATACGCAGTATTTT
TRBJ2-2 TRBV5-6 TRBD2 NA CASWRESGTGELFF TGTGCCAGCTGGCGGGAGTCGGGCACCGGGGAGCTGTTTTTT
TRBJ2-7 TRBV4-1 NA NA CASSQAPFDEQYF TGCGCCAGCAGCCAAGCCCCTTTTGACGAGCAGTACTTC
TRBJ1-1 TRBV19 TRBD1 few CASSITGTGQWNTEAFF TGTGCCAGTAGTATTACCGGGACAGGGCAATGGAACACTGAAGCTTTCTTT
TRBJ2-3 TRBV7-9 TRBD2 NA CASSSTNRLAGELDTQYF TGTGCCAGCAGCTCCACTAATCGACTAGCGGGGGAATTAGATACGCAGTATTTT
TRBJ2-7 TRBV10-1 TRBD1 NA CASSANRGSEQYF TGCGCCAGCAGTGCTAACAGGGGGTCCGAGCAGTACTTC
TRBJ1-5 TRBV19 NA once CASSIGKQGYNQPQHF TGTGCCAGTAGTATAGGAAAACAGGGTTACAATCAGCCCCAGCATTTT
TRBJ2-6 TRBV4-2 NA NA CASSHGLDSGANVLTF TGTGCCAGCAGCCATGGACTGGACTCTGGGGCCAACGTCCTGACTTTC
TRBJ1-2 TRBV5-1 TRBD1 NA CASSWVIMVLRDREASRYGYTF TGCGCCAGCAGCTGGGTGATTATGGTATTGAGGGACAGGGAAGCCTCGCGCTATGGCTACACCTTC
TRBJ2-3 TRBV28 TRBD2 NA CATNPGHGSGRATDTQYF TGTGCCACGAACCCGGGACACGGAAGCGGGAGGGCCACAGATACGCAGTATTTT
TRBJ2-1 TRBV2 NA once CASSREAWENTYNEQFF TGTGCCAGCAGTCGCGAGGCGTGGGAGAACACCTACAATGAGCAGTTCTTC
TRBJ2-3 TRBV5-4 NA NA CASSPETSTDTQYF TGTGCCAGCAGCCCCGAGACTAGCACAGATACGCAGTATTTT
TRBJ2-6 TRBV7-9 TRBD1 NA CASSLDRAGANVLTF TGTGCCAGCAGTCTTGACAGGGCCGGGGCCAACGTCCTGACTTTC
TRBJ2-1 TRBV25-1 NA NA CASSGTASSYNEQFF TGTGCCAGCAGTGGGACAGCTAGCTCCTACAATGAGCAGTTCTTC
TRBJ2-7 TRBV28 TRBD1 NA CASSGGRGDRVDEQYF TGTGCCAGCAGTGGGGGCCGTGGGGACAGGGTCGACGAGCAGTACTTC
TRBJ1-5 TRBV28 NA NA CASSRDGGSNQPQHF TGTGCCAGCAGTCGGGACGGAGGGAGCAATCAGCCCCAGCATTTT
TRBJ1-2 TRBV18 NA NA CASSPGADSPPLGGSSNYGYTF TGTGCCAGCTCACCAGGGGCAGACTCTCCACCGCTGGGGGGTTCGTCTAACTATGGCTACACCTTC
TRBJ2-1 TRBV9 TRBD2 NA CASSTLAGPRQFF TGTGCCAGCAGCACACTAGCGGGACCCAGGCAGTTCTTC
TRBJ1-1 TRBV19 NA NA CASSIDVSEAFF TGTGCCAGTAGTATAGACGTCTCTGAAGCTTTCTTT
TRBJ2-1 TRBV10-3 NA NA CAISESRSGTYNEQFF TGTGCCATCAGTGAGTCGAGGTCGGGGACCTACAATGAGCAGTTCTTC
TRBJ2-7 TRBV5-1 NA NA CASSFQLRLVDEQYF TGCGCCAGCAGCTTCCAATTACGGCTAGTTGACGAGCAGTACTTC
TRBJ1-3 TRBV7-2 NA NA CASSSLRGSGNTIYF TGTGCCAGCAGCTCCCTCCGCGGCTCTGGAAACACCATATATTTT
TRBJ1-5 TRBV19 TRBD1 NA CAISGGTGVDQPQHF TGTGCCATTTCCGGCGGGACAGGGGTTGATCAGCCCCAGCATTTT
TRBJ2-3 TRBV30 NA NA CAGETAGGTDTQYF TGTGCCGGGGAAACGGCCGGGGGCACAGATACGCAGTATTTT
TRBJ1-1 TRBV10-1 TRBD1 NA CAGRTGASEAFF TGCGCCGGACGGACAGGGGCATCTGAAGCTTTCTTT
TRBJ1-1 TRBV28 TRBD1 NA CASNQGGDTEAFF TGTGCCAGCAATCAGGGGGGAGACACTGAAGCTTTCTTT
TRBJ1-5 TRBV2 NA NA CASSVGRASNQPQHF TGTGCCAGCAGTGTTGGGCGGGCAAGCAATCAGCCCCAGCATTTT
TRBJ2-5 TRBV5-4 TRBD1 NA CASRSGQQYQETQYF TGTGCCAGCAGATCGGGACAGCAGTACCAAGAGACCCAGTACTTC
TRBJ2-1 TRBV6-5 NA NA CASSYSGSGYNEQFF TGTGCCAGCAGTTACTCTGGGTCAGGCTACAATGAGCAGTTCTTC
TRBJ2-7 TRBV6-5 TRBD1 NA CASSYGPGQVNLYF TGTGCCAGCAGTTACGGTCCGGGACAGGTGAATTTGTACTTC
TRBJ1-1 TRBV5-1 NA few CASSLADRLNTEAFF TGCGCCAGCAGCTTGGCGGACAGACTGAACACTGAAGCTTTCTTT
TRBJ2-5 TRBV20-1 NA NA CSALGEETQYF TGCAGTGCTTTAGGGGAAGAGACCCAGTACTTC
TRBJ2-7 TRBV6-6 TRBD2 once CASSGQRDYEQYF TGTGCCAGCAGTGGCCAGCGGGATTACGAGCAGTACTTC
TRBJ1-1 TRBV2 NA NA CASSLDSVSEAFF TGTGCCAGCAGTTTAGACAGCGTAAGTGAAGCTTTCTTT
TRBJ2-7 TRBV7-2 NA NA CASIRSLASVEQYF TGTGCCAGCATCAGGTCGTTGGCCTCGGTCGAGCAGTACTTC
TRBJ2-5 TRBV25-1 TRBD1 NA CASSRGRGETQYF TGTGCCAGCTCCAGGGGGCGCGGGGAGACCCAGTACTTC
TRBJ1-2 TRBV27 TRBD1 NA CASSWTRPGQFDGYTF TGTGCCAGCAGTTGGACCCGCCCGGGACAGTTTGATGGCTACACCTTC
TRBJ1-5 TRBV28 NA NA CASTKANQPQHF TGTGCCAGCACCAAAGCGAATCAGCCCCAGCATTTT
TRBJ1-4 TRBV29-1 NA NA CSAAPGLSNEKLFF TGCAGCGCTGCTCCAGGGCTATCTAATGAAAAACTGTTTTTT
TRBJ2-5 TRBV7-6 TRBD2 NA CASSLLWTSGRYRQETQYF TGTGCCAGCAGCCTCTTATGGACTAGCGGGAGGTACCGACAAGAGACCCAGTACTTC
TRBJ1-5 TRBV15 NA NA CATSRDVGVLFYNQPQHF TGTGCCACCAGCAGAGATGTAGGGGTTCTATTTTACAATCAGCCCCAGCATTTT